The 9 T cell receptor beta chains below come from one sample, sequenced in a study of immune cell composition in non-small cell lung cancer. Data came from immunoSEQ multiplex PCR; TCRdb stores just in-frame clones and leaves some out. Among about 15,000 clones listed, about two thirds were seen once. Sequencing used lung tumor tissue. The receptors were sampled from a human donor with non-small cell lung cancer.

V gene TRBV5-8 combines with J gene TRBJ1-1, with D possibly matching TRBD1 (5 bases). Germline CDR1 and CDR2: SGHTS and YDEGEE. The CDR3 length is 13 residues. V lost 4 bases and J 10 bases, leaving 17 bases between the germline ends. CDR3 amino acids: CASSAKRRVGAFF. CDR3 in DNA: TGTGCCAGCAGCGCAAAACGCAGGGTTGGAGCTTTCTTT. Filled out from reference TRBV5-8 and TRBJ1-1, the complete variable domain reads EAGVTQSPTHLIKTRGQQATLRCSPISGHTSVYWYQQALGLGLQFLLWYDEGEERNRGNFPPRFSGRQFPNYSSELNVNALELEDSALYLCASSAKRRVGAFFGQGTRLTVV.

The chain combines TRBV7-3 with TRBJ2-2; D is uncertain. The CDR3 is made up of 14 amino acids. Trimming removed 1 base from V and 2 bases from J, with 5 bases in between. Germline CDR1 and CDR2: SGHTA and FQGTGA. The CDR3 nucleotides read TGTGCCAGCAGCTTAAGCAGTAACACCGGGGAGCTGTTTTTT. Its protein product is CASSLSSNTGELFF.

This clone showed up just a few times. This chain connects TRBV10-2 to TRBJ1-1; a possible D gene is TRBD1 (6 bases). The V gene's germline CDR1 is WSHSY and CDR2 SAAADI. The CDR3 is 14 amino acids. Trimming took off 8 bases at V and 6 bases at J, with 19 bases between the two ends. For the CDR3, the DNA is TGCGCCAGCGTTAAAATACAGGGAAAATCTGAAGCTTTCTTT. This translates into CASVKIQGKSEAFF.

Only a few counts were recorded for this clone. CDR3 protein: CASSQSRDRGEKLFF. The CDR3 bases are TGTGCCAGCAGCCAGTCCCGGGACAGGGGCGAAAAACTGTTTTTT. The chain links TRBV7-2 to TRBJ1-4; 10 nucleotides match TRBD1. V shed 5 bases and J 8 bases; nucleotides not matched to a gene: 8. This CDR3 region has 15 residues. CDR1 and CDR2 (germline): SGHTA, FQGNSA.

This rearrangement joins TRBV7-3 to TRBJ2-7, with 10 bases identical to TRBD1. V lost 5 bases and J lost 1; bases outside the gene matches: 5. The CDR3 length is 15 residues. Per germline, CDR1 SGHTA and CDR2 FQGTGA. The CDR3 nucleotides are TGTGCCAGCAGCCGGGGGGGACAGGGGTCCTACGAGCAGTACTTC. It specifies CASSRGGQGSYEQYF.

The V call is TRBV5-1, the J call TRBJ2-5, with D maybe TRBD1 (5 bases). With 4 bases removed from V and 5 bases from J, the gap between germline ends came to 15 bases. Germline lookup yields CDR1 SGHRS and CDR2 YFSETQ. This CDR3 spans 14 amino acids. This chain's CDR3 is CASSLAQGPETQYF. Here the CDR3 DNA reads TGCGCCAGCAGCCTGGCGCAGGGCCCCGAGACCCAGTACTTC. The whole variable domain, remainder taken from reference TRBV5-1 and TRBJ2-5, is KAGVTQTPRYLIKTRGQQVTLSCSPISGHRSVSWYQQTPGQGLQFLFEYFSETQRNKGNFPGRFSGRQFSNSRSEMNVSTLELGDSALYLCASSLAQGPETQYFGPGTRLLVL.

The count of this clone is one. Here the CDR3 reads CASSLGSNYGYTF. The CDR3 DNA follows: TGTGCCAGCAGCTTGGGCAGTAACTATGGCTACACCTTC. The chain joins TRBV5-5 to TRBJ1-2; no reliable D call. CDR1 and CDR2 (germline): SGHKS, YYEKEE (reference sequence). Between the trimmed V and J ends, which lost 0 bases and 1 base, there was a span of 4 bases. The CDR3 is 13 amino acids. The full variable domain, with the rest looked up from reference TRBV5-5 and TRBJ1-2, is DAGVTQSPTHLIKTRGQQVTLRCSPISGHKSVSWYQQVLGQGPQFIFQYYEKEERGRGNFPDRFSARQFPNYSSELNVNALLLGDSALYLCASSLGSNYGYTFGSGTRLTVV.

This clone occurred a few times. One end of the junction does not line up with germline, which may come from a read error. The chain uses TRBV7-7 and TRBJ2-7; 11 bases agree with TRBD1. Germline lookup yields CDR1 SSHAT and CDR2 FNYEAQ (reference sequence). The CDR3 covers 13 residues. Written as DNA, the CDR3 is TGTGCTAGCAGTAGGGACAGGGGGAACGAGCAGTACTTC. Its protein product is CASSRDRGNEQYF.

The chain has TRBV7-9 and TRBJ1-2; the D is unclear. The V and J ends lost 2 bases and 3 bases respectively, with 10 bases between them. The CDR3 totals 14 residues. Looked up from germline, CDR1 is SEHNR and CDR2 is FQNEAQ (reference sequence). CDR3 coding DNA: TGTGCCAGCAGCTTAAAAGGGAGCTACTATGGCTACACCTTC. Its protein is CASSLKGSYYGYTF.